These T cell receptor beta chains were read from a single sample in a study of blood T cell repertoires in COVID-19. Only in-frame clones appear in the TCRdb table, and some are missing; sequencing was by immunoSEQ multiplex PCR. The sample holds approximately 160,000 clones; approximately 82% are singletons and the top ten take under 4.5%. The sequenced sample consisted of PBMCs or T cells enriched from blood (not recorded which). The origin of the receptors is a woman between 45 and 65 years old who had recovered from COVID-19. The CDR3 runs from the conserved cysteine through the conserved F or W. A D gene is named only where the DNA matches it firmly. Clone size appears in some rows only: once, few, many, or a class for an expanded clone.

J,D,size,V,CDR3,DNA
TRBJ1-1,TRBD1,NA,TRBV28,CASRRPGGNTEAFF,TGTGCCAGCAGAAGACCAGGGGGGAACACTGAAGCTTTCTTT
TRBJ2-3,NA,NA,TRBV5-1,CASSAGQSTDTQYF,TGCGCCAGCAGCGCGGGACAGTCGACAGATACGCAGTATTTT
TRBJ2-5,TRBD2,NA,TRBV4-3,CASSQEKGLAGGGETQYF,TGCGCCAGCAGCCAAGAAAAAGGGCTAGCGGGAGGAGGAGAGACCCAGTACTTC
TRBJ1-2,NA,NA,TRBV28,CASRNPGQLYGYTF,TGTGCCAGCAGGAACCCCGGACAGCTCTATGGCTACACCTTC
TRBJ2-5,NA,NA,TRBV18,CASSRSEGETQYF,TGTGCCAGCTCACGGTCCGAGGGAGAGACCCAGTACTTC
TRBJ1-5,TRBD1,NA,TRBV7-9,CASSSDRDSQPQHF,TGTGCCAGCAGCTCTGACAGGGATTCGCAGCCCCAGCATTTT
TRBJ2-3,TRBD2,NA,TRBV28,CASSPLAGRHETSTDTQYF,TGTGCCAGCAGTCCGTTAGCGGGGCGGCACGAAACTAGCACAGATACGCAGTATTTT
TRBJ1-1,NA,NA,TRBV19,CASSPLGGNTEAFF,TGTGCCAGTAGTCCGCTGGGGGGGAACACTGAAGCTTTCTTT
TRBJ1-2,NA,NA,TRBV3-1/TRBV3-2,CASSQVGADYTF,TGTGCCAGCAGCCAAGTCGGAGCCGACTACACCTTC
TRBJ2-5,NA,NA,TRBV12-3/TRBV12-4,CASRANRGETQYF,TGTGCCAGCAGGGCAAATAGGGGGGAGACCCAGTACTTC
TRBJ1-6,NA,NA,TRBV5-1,CASSLDRSRWALHF,TGCGCCAGCAGCTTGGACAGGAGCAGGTGGGCCCTCCACTTT
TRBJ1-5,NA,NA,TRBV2,CASSEGDFDQPQHF,TGTGCCAGCAGTGAAGGTGACTTCGACCAGCCCCAGCATTTT
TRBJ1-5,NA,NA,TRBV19,CASSPRGNLGNQPQHF,TGTGCCAGTAGCCCGAGAGGGAATTTGGGCAATCAGCCCCAGCATTTT
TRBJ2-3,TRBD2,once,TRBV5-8,CASSLVGGPDTQYF,TGTGCCAGCAGCTTAGTGGGAGGGCCAGATACGCAGTATTTT
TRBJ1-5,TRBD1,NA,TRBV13,CASSFGTGGNQPQHF,TGTGCCAGCAGCTTCGGGACAGGGGGCAATCAGCCCCAGCATTTT
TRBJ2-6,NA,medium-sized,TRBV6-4,CASSDSDSSGANVLTF,TGTGCCAGCAGTGACTCGGACAGCTCTGGGGCCAACGTCCTGACTTTC
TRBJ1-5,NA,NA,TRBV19,CASSIGAGRSNQPQHF,TGTGCCAGTAGTATAGGGGCAGGGCGTAGCAATCAGCCCCAGCATTTT
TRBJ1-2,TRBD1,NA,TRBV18,CASSPWDGQGKGGYTF,TGTGCCAGCTCGCCCTGGGACGGACAGGGGAAAGGTGGCTACACCTTC
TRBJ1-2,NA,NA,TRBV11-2,CASSSRLLENYGYTF,TGTGCCAGCAGCTCCAGACTGCTGGAGAACTATGGCTACACCTTC
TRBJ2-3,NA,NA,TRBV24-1,CATSDVGGPDTQYF,TGTGCCACCAGTGATGTGGGAGGCCCAGATACGCAGTATTTT
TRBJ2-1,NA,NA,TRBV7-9,CASGRGYNEQFF,TGTGCCAGCGGTAGGGGATACAATGAGCAGTTCTTC
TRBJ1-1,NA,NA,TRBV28,CASSPPRQRMNTEAFF,TGTGCCAGCAGTCCCCCGAGGCAGCGGATGAACACTGAAGCTTTCTTT
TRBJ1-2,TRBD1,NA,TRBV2,CAIRGGQGGGYTF,TGTGCCATCCGTGGGGGACAGGGGGGTGGCTACACCTTC
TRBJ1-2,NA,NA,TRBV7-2,CASSLGPQGVGYTF,TGTGCCAGCAGCTTAGGGCCTCAGGGCGTGGGCTACACCTTC
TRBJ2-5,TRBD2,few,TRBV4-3,CASSQDPTSPETQYF,TGCGCCAGCAGCCAAGACCCGACTAGCCCCGAGACCCAGTACTTC
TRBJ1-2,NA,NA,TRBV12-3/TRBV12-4,CASRTQGGDGYTF,TGTGCCAGCAGAACCCAAGGGGGGGATGGCTACACCTTC
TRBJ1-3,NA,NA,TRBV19,CASSGLNSGNTIYF,TGTGCCAGTAGTGGACTTAACTCTGGAAACACCATATATTTT
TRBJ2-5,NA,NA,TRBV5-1,CASSPRVGETQYF,TGCGCCAGCAGCCCACGGGTGGGAGAGACCCAGTACTTC
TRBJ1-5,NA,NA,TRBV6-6,CASSYSGGGQPQHF,TGTGCCAGCAGTTACTCGGGGGGGGGTCAGCCCCAGCATTTT
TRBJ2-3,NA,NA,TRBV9,CASSSNTDTQYF,TGTGCCAGCAGCTCCAACACAGATACGCAGTATTTT
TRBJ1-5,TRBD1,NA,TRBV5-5,CASSSITGVQPQHF,TGTGCCAGCAGCTCCATTACAGGGGTTCAGCCCCAGCATTTT
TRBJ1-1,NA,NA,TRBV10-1,CASERGSTEAFF,TGCGCCAGCGAAAGGGGTTCCACTGAAGCTTTCTTT
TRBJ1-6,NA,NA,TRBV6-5,CASTNGGANSPLHF,TGTGCCAGCACCAACGGAGGGGCTAATTCACCCCTCCACTTT
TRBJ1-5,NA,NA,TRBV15,CATSRDGNQPQHF,TGTGCCACCAGCAGAGACGGCAATCAGCCCCAGCATTTT
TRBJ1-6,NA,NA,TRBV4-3,CASSQDSSDNSPLHF,TGCGCCAGCAGCCAAGATTCGTCGGATAATTCACCCCTCCACTTT
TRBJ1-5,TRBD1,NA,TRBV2,CASMGQGNQPQHF,TGTGCCAGCATGGGACAGGGTAATCAGCCCCAGCATTTT
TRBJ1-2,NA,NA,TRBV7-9,CASSLVEGGYYGYTF,TGTGCCAGCAGCTTAGTAGAGGGGGGGTACTATGGCTACACCTTC
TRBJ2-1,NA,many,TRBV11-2,CASSLANEQFF,TGTGCCAGCAGTCTAGCGAATGAGCAGTTCTTC
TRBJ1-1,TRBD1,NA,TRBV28,CASPGPGQGAHTEAFF,TGTGCCAGCCCCGGCCCGGGACAGGGGGCGCACACTGAAGCTTTCTTT
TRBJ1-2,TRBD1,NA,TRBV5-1,CASRTGLNYGYTF,TGCGCCAGCAGGACAGGGCTAAACTATGGCTACACCTTC
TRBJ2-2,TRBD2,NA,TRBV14,CASSQGHGGGLNTGELFF,TGTGCCAGCAGCCAAGGGCACGGCGGGGGGTTAAACACCGGGGAGCTGTTTTTT
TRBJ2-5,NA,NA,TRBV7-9,CASSFFGGDQETQYF,TGTGCCAGCAGCTTCTTCGGCGGGGACCAAGAGACCCAGTACTTC
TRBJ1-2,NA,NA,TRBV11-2,CASSEADRPNYGYTF,TGTGCCAGCAGCGAAGCCGACAGGCCCAATTATGGCTACACCTTC
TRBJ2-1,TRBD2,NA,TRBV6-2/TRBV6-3,CASSSGTSSYNEQFF,TGTGCCAGCAGTTCTGGGACTAGCTCCTACAATGAGCAGTTCTTC
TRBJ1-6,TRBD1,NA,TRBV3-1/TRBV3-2,CASSQGTGGGDSPLHF,TGTGCCAGCAGCCAGGGGACAGGGGGGGGAGATTCACCCCTCCACTTT
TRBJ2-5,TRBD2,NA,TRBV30,CAWGSGRGGETQYF,TGTGCCTGGGGTAGCGGGAGGGGGGGAGAGACCCAGTACTTC
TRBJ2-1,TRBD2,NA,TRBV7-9,CASSLASGGREEQFF,TGTGCCAGCAGCTTAGCTAGTGGCGGGAGGGAGGAGCAGTTCTTC
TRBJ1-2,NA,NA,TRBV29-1,CSVEEGLSGYTF,TGCAGCGTTGAAGAGGGACTTAGTGGCTACACCTTC
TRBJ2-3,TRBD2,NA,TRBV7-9,CASSSPGTSTRDTQYF,TGTGCCAGCAGCTCCCCCGGGACTAGCACCAGAGATACGCAGTATTTT
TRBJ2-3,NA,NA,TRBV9,CASSVEGTPGGTQYF,TGTGCCAGCAGCGTAGAGGGTACGCCTGGAGGTACGCAGTATTTT
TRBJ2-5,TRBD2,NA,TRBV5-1,CASSRGLAPNQETQYF,TGCGCCAGCAGCAGGGGACTAGCGCCCAACCAAGAGACCCAGTACTTC
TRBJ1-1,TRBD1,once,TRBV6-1,CASSSGGPGSTEAFF,TGTGCCAGCAGTTCAGGGGGCCCAGGTTCAACTGAAGCTTTCTTT
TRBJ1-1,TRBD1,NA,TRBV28,CASRIDRGLTEAFF,TGTGCCAGCAGGATCGACAGGGGGCTTACTGAAGCTTTCTTT